This T cell receptor beta chain was found in a study of radiation and T cells in renal cell carcinoma. Study-wide findings and caveats: In blood, top tumor clones expanded by 2 weeks, shrinking by 4. Without pretreatment biopsies, baseline tumor clonotype presence was undetermined.

Documented time point: blood 2 weeks post-SBRT. This sample's treatment: 15 Gy SBRT to primary tumor, nephrectomy 4 weeks later. Blood was sampled at baseline, 2 weeks and 4 weeks after SBRT. The patient's renal cell carcinoma had clear cell pathology. This clone was seen a single time. No antigen is known for it. Germline V gives CDR1 MNHNS, CDR2 SASEGT. The V end lost 3 bases, the J end lost 0 bases, and 12 bases lay between the germline ends. The CDR3 has 16 residues. The data were produced by immunoSEQ multiplex PCR, yet TCRdb's version contains in-frame clones alone and is incomplete. This table holds 45,000 to 55,000 clones, about 80% found once.

The origin of this receptor is a woman in her 70s with renal cell carcinoma. The J gene is TRBJ1-5, the V gene TRBV6-1; D unresolved. The sequenced sample was blood, obtained from a patient whose treatment included radiotherapy and nephrectomy. Written as DNA, the CDR3 is TGTGCCAGCAGTGAGAAGGCCCAGACTAGCAATCAGCCCCAGCATTTT. This gives the protein CASSEKAQTSNQPQHF.